This T cell receptor (beta chain) was observed in a study of cytomegalovirus exposure and HLA in healthy donors. Study-level points and caveats: TCR beta V- and J-gene trimming was later associated with a missense DCLRE1C variant.

The CDR3 extends over 15 amino acids. CDR1 is KGHSH, CDR2 LQKENI, per germline. The V end was cut by 3 bases, the J end by 0 bases, with 11 bases between. About this clone itself: The antigen remains undetermined.

60 Vbeta and 13 Jbeta primers were used in PCR. Sequenced by immunoSEQ multiplex PCR; TCRdb stores in-frame clones only, minus some. The table has roughly 80,000 clones, 77% seen once. The chain links TRBV18 to TRBJ1-1; D not certain. The sequencing sample was made of PBMCs. The clonotype originates from a man over 45 in good health and CMV-seropositive. CDR3 protein: CASSPNQQLNTEAFF. The CDR3 bases are TGTGCCAGCTCACCCAATCAACAGCTGAACACTGAAGCTTTCTTT. Full variable domain (missing parts from reference TRBV18 and TRBJ1-1): NAGVMQNPRHLVRRRGQEARLRCSPMKGHSHVYWYRQLPEEGLKFMVYLQKENIIDESGMPKERFSAEFPKEGPSILRIQQVVRGDSAAYFCASSPNQQLNTEAFFGQGTRLTVV.